This TCR beta chain was observed in a study of T-cell memory formation after mild COVID-19. General study results and limits: Pre-infection memory contained some responding clones, which suggested that cross-reactive memory had joined. Clonal second-wave expansions that peaked on day 37 had unconfirmed SARS-CoV-2 specificity. Among contracting clones, CD4+ were mainly CM/EM and CD8+ enriched in EMRA.

The CDR3 runs 18 residues. Germline V lookup: CDR1 SGDLS, CDR2 YYNGEE. Trimming took off 0 bases at V and 0 bases at J, with 18 bases between the two ends. TCRdb used MiXCR to reprocess the 5' RACE reads, holding one entry per CDR3 protein. Among hundreds of thousands of distinct CDR3 sequences, less than 25% were seen once, and the ten largest hold around a fifth. This clonotype was seen more than once but under ten times. Its antigen is unidentified. The rearrangement links TRBV9 to TRBJ2-5, with TRBD2 as a possible D gene (5 bases). The TCR sequence derives from a man younger than 30 who had mild COVID-19 (a few samples of this study predate the infection). Cell type and time point are not known. Specimen: PBMCs or a T cell subset sorted from them (not recorded which). CDR3 DNA: TGTGCCAGCAGCGTAGCTCAATCGGGGATAGCGTACCAAGAGACCCAGTACTTC. It encodes CASSVAQSGIAYQETQYF.